The entry below describes one T cell receptor beta chain. This entry comes from a study of blood T cell repertoires in COVID-19. In the study overall: Specimens from acute and convalescent COVID-19 originated in the United States, Italy and Spain. T cells, B-cell-depleted T cells, or PBMCs supplied cDNA or gDNA.

Trimming left V 2 bases short and J 4 bases short, with 14 bases between. Germline CDR1 SGHAT, CDR2 FQNNGV. The CDR3 totals 15 residues. As handled by the study authors: Reference gene primer amplification gave nucleated cell count estimates. The data were produced by immunoSEQ multiplex PCR, yet TCRdb's version contains in-frame clones alone and is incomplete. V, J and clone size are those of that table, while D and trimming were read from the DNA. Of 150,000 or so clones listed, about 80% are singletons. This receptor was taken from a man aged 55 to 69 with acute or convalescent COVID-19. The chain uses TRBV11-2 and TRBJ1-1, with D unclear. What was sequenced was peripheral blood. The CDR3 spells CASSLSSQTGTEAFF. CDR3 DNA sequence: TGTGCCAGCAGCTTAAGTTCCCAAACGGGCACTGAAGCTTTCTTT.